This TCR beta chain was sequenced during a study of T cell repertoires in cytomegalovirus infection. On the study more broadly: Both a matching HLA type and CMV infection were indicated by public TCR beta signatures. Study-level findings and limits: Dominating the ex vivo response were TCR beta clonotypes that were CMV-specific and HLA-C-restricted. Cumulative frequency of public TCR beta families picked out carriers of CMV plus the relevant HLA.

MiXCR, run by TCRdb on the reads, gives a single entry per CDR3 protein. The sample has a few hundred thousand distinct CDR3 sequences, 15% to 20% seen once. Germline V lookup: CDR1 SGHTA, CDR2 FQGNSA. The CDR3 extends over 13 amino acids. Trimming cost V 1 base and J 13 bases; bases outside gene matches: 7. Details on this clonotype: Its antigen is as yet unknown.

Sequenced: PBMCs. This clonotype was obtained from a human donor in good health (CMV status not recorded). Some clones in this sample may be carry-over from other donors' samples. The rearrangement joins TRBV7-2 to TRBJ1-1, with TRBD1 identical over 9 bases. The CDR3 DNA is TGTGCCAGCAGCTTAGTACGACAGGGGGATGATTTCTTT. Its protein is CASSLVRQGDDFF.